The sequence of this T cell receptor (beta chain) was determined in a study of T cell repertoires in aging, cancer and after chemotherapy. TRB rearrangements spanning V, D and J were amplified using mixed TRB-A/B primers. TCRdb analysed the multiplex PCR reads with MiXCR anew, one entry per CDR3 protein. The sample gives about 1,300 distinct CDR3 sequences, 25% to 35% of which show up once; around 30% is in the top ten. The CDR3 runs 15 residues. V lost 7 bases and J lost 0, with 13 bases in between. The template was genomic DNA from peripheral blood, not RNA. Sequencing was carried out using blood. This clonotype was sampled from a human donor with a solid tumor. The donor label of this sample is uncertain. This chain connects TRBV12-3 or TRBV12-4 to TRBJ2-1; D is ambiguous. CDR3: CASTLDVSSYNEQFF. The CDR3 region has the DNA TGTGCCAGCACCTTAGATGTGAGCTCCTACAATGAGCAGTTCTTC.